Detailed here is one TCR beta chain. The antigen is unknown. Some clones are missing from TCRdb's copy, which holds only in-frame ones; the method was immunoSEQ multiplex PCR. The sample yields some 150,000 clones, 90% seen once. The data originate from a study of T cell responses to AZD1222 COVID-19 vaccine. Findings of the study overall: Unmutated regions of variants are reportedly targeted by nearly half of spike-specific TCRs. Spike-wide coverage was observed for vaccine-associated CD4 TCRs, with dominant responses at 160-218 and 743-854.

The sample consisted of peripheral blood, taken 28 days after the second AZD1222 dose. The sequence was obtained from an adult who received the AZD1222 COVID-19 vaccine.

CDR3 sequence reads: CASSLGGSQPQHF. CDR3 in DNA: TGCGCCAGCAGCTTGGGTGGGAGTCAGCCCCAGCATTTT. The chain joins TRBV5-1 to TRBJ1-5; D unresolved. Trimming took off 0 bases at V and 6 bases at J, with 7 bases between the two ends. The CDR3 covers 13 residues. The germline V gene encodes CDR1 SGHRS and CDR2 YFSETQ. The whole variable domain, remainder taken from reference TRBV5-1 and TRBJ1-5, is KAGVTQTPRYLIKTRGQQVTLSCSPISGHRSVSWYQQTPGQGLQFLFEYFSETQRNKGNFPGRFSGRQFSNSRSEMNVSTLELGDSALYLCASSLGGSQPQHFGDGTRLSIL.